The rows below give T cell receptor beta chains drawn from one sample of a study of blood T cell repertoires in COVID-19. Libraries were prepared by immunoSEQ multiplex PCR; TCRdb keeps only in-frame clonotypes and omits some of them. The sample yields 200,000 to 250,000 clones, 85% seen once. The sample consisted of PBMCs or T cells enriched from blood (not recorded which). The receptors were gathered from a middle-aged man who had recovered from COVID-19. Each CDR3 is given with its conserved first and last residue. A D gene is named only where the DNA matches it firmly.

D gene	CDR3 length	V gene	J gene	CDR3 protein
TRBD2	15	TRBV7-2	TRBJ2-5	CASSSSGRSRETQYF
.	13	TRBV7-9	TRBJ2-7	CASSVVGGYEQYF
.	15	TRBV11-2	TRBJ1-4	CASSIPRATNEKLFF
TRBD1	15	TRBV6-5	TRBJ2-5	CASSYGTGVTETQYF
.	14	TRBV3-1/TRBV3-2	TRBJ1-1	CASSQDQGNTEAFF
.	15	TRBV2	TRBJ2-3	CASRKDLFGSDTQYF
.	15	TRBV23-1	TRBJ2-1	CASSQKGVGYNEQFF
TRBD2	13	TRBV28	TRBJ2-7	CASKTGGVYEQYF
TRBD1	11	TRBV30	TRBJ1-2	CLGQDDYGYTF
.	18	TRBV7-2	TRBJ2-7	CASSLREVAVVGGYEQYF
TRBD2	15	TRBV7-2	TRBJ2-1	CASSFGLGSYNEQFF
.	13	TRBV5-1	TRBJ1-2	CASSFSGSESVTF
TRBD2	14	TRBV7-3	TRBJ2-3	CASSPGLAGATQYF
TRBD1	15	TRBV6-5	TRBJ1-1	CASTAITGGGTEAFF
TRBD1	16	TRBV4-1	TRBJ1-4	CASSQAGQGVNEKLFF
TRBD1	12	TRBV29-1	TRBJ1-1	CSVETGGPEAFF
.	20	TRBV28	TRBJ1-5	CASSFMEQWRYRGSNQPQHF
TRBD1	15	TRBV9	TRBJ2-1	CASSLGTGGYNEQFF
TRBD2	14	TRBV10-3	TRBJ2-2	CATRLAGDAGELFF
TRBD1	16	TRBV30	TRBJ1-2	CAWRGRQGVGNYGYTF
.	12	TRBV28	TRBJ2-7	CASGNRPYEQYF
.	12	TRBV30	TRBJ2-7	CAWSGARYEQYF
TRBD1	12	TRBV28	TRBJ2-1	CASSLLRDRQFF
TRBD1	15	TRBV4-2	TRBJ1-5	CASSQVQGSDQPQHF
TRBD2	13	TRBV19	TRBJ2-1	CAISSGRAGEQFF
.	15	TRBV5-6	TRBJ2-2	CASSLGGVRTGELFF
.	13	TRBV28	TRBJ2-7	CASSPFTGYEQYF
.	15	TRBV11-2	TRBJ2-7	CASSLVRGMSHEQYF
.	13	TRBV6-5	TRBJ1-1	CASSPRYQGEAFF
TRBD1	16	TRBV7-8	TRBJ2-3	CASSSNRGPSTDTQYF
.	14	TRBV25-1	TRBJ1-1	CASSDGAANTEAFF
TRBD1	16	TRBV5-1	TRBJ2-1	CASSLDRGLRSNEQFF
TRBD1	20	TRBV19	TRBJ2-3	CASSITRVGTGMIRADTQYF
TRBD2	18	TRBV19	TRBJ2-1	CASSIGLAGYSSYNEQFF
TRBD1	15	TRBV27	TRBJ2-7	CASSLWGQGAYEQYF
.	14	TRBV6-5	TRBJ1-1	CASSPGGRNTEAFF
TRBD2	17	TRBV3-1/TRBV3-2	TRBJ2-5	CASSSLSGTGTPETQYF
TRBD1	15	TRBV19	TRBJ2-7	CASSGRTGAYYEQYF
TRBD2	14	TRBV28	TRBJ2-5	CASRRTSGRQTQYF
.	15	TRBV4-2	TRBJ2-1	CASSQVYSSYNEQFF
TRBD1	15	TRBV3-1/TRBV3-2	TRBJ2-7	CASSHPGQGSYEQYF
TRBD2	18	TRBV24-1	TRBJ2-2	CATSDPTVAGGNTGELFF
.	13	TRBV12-3/TRBV12-4	TRBJ1-2	CASSSSGNYGYTF
.	12	TRBV2	TRBJ1-6	CASSDINSPLHF
TRBD1	14	TRBV5-1	TRBJ1-6	CASSAGTGYSPLHF
.	15	TRBV9	TRBJ2-3	CASSAQPGGTDTQYF
TRBD2	17	TRBV3-1/TRBV3-2	TRBJ2-2	CASSHTRGGTNTGELFF
.	15	TRBV3-1/TRBV3-2	TRBJ1-2	CASSPSAGVKYGYTF
.	16	TRBV27	TRBJ1-6	CASSQSGMRANSPLHF
.	15	TRBV16	TRBJ1-5	CASSQEGRARQPQHF
TRBD1	14	TRBV30	TRBJ2-2	CAWYRGQGSGELFF
.	13	TRBV2	TRBJ2-7	CASKEDSSYEQYF
.	16	TRBV5-1	TRBJ2-7	CASSSGLGSQLYEQYF